This TCR beta chain was sequenced in a study of shared clonotypes between healthy human individuals. Germline assignment: CDR1 SGHRS and CDR2 YFSETQ. This CDR3 is built from 12 residues. V was shortened by 5 bases and J by 2 bases, with 8 bases between the two germline ends. Method: immunoSEQ multiplex PCR; TCRdb's copy keeps in-frame clones and lacks some. Of more than 2 million clones in the sample, just under 95% were seen once. Only CD45RO-negative cells positively selected for CCR7 counted as naive CD8 cells, so terminally differentiated effector memory CD45RA+ cells were excluded. The source of this sequence is a man between 18 and 35 years old in good health. Some clones in this sample may be carry-over from other donors' samples. Sequencing used naive CD8+ T cells from PBMCs. The chain links TRBV5-1 to TRBJ2-7; the D call may be TRBD1 or TRBD2 (5 bases each). Here the CDR3 DNA reads TGCGCCAGCAGGCAGGGAGCCTACGAGCAGTACTTC. Protein: CASRQGAYEQYF.